This record looks at one T cell receptor beta chain sequence and its context. Its antigen is unknown. The record originates from a study of untreated major depressive disorder. General study findings and limits: CD4+ T cells from depressed patients used TRBV05-01 (Vbeta 5.1) more often than controls. Findings may not generalize because the study sample was small. All top five TRBV05-01 clones per subject were private clones.

Sequencing used immunoSEQ multiplex PCR; TCRdb keeps in-frame clones, though not all of them. Among under 15,000 clones listed, over 90% were seen once. Patients were free of psychiatric medication for at least 8 weeks. CD4+ T cells were isolated from thawed PBMCs by magnetic negative selection. Germline V gene data show CDR1 as SNHLY and CDR2 as FYNNEI. CDR3 length: 11 residues. Trimming shortened V by 7 bases and J by 5 bases, and 7 bases separated the two germline ends. This chain links TRBV2 with TRBJ2-3; no reliable D call. Source material: CD4+ T cells from PBMCs. This sequence was found in a young man with major depressive disorder. CDR3 DNA: TGTGCCAGCACCATGGGAGATACGCAGTATTTT. Encoded protein: CASTMGDTQYF.